Listed here are 2 T cell receptor beta chains from one sample, sequenced in a study of OX40 agonist ivuxolimab in advanced cancers. Using immunoSEQ multiplex PCR, the repertoire was profiled, and TCRdb retains in-frame clones only, with some absent. The repertoire holds more than 95,000 clones, with roughly 94% as singletons. The sequences come from CD4+ or CD8+ T cells sorted from blood, collected in a trial of the OX40 agonist ivuxolimab. The receptor source for this set is an adult with an advanced solid tumor such as melanoma, head and neck, liver or kidney cancer.

V is TRBV7-9 and J is TRBJ1-1; 8 positions agree with TRBD1. Germline-derived CDR1 and CDR2 are SEHNR and FQNEAQ (reference sequence). The CDR3 runs to 18 residues. V lost 6 bases and J lost 6; bases outside the gene matches: 21. CDR3 bases: TGTGCCAGCAGATATGGGATCACGGGACAGGTGGTTTACTCTGAAGCTTTCTTT. Translated, it gives CASRYGITGQVVYSEAFF.

V is TRBV6-5 and J is TRBJ1-4; 8 nucleotides agree with TRBD1. Germline V CDR1 and CDR2: MNHEY, SVGAGI. The CDR3 length is 15 residues. The trim removed 4 bases at V and 4 bases at J, leaving 5 bases unmatched. In DNA, the CDR3 is TGTGCCAGCAGTTCCGGACAGGGCCATAATGAAAAACTGTTTTTT. It yields the protein CASSSGQGHNEKLFF.